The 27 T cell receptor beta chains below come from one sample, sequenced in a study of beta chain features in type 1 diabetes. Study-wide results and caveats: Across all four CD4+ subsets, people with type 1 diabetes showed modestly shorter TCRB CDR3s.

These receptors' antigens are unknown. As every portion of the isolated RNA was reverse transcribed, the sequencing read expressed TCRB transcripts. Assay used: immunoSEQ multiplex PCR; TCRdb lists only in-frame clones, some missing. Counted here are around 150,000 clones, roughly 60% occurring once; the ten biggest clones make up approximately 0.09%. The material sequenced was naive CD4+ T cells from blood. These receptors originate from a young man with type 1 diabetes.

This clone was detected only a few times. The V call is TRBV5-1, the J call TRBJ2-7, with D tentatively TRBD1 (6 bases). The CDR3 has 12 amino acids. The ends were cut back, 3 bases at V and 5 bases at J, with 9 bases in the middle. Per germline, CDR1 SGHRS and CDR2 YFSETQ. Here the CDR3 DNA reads TGCGCCAGCAGCTCCCAGGGGAACGAGCAGTACTTC. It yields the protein CASSSQGNEQYF.

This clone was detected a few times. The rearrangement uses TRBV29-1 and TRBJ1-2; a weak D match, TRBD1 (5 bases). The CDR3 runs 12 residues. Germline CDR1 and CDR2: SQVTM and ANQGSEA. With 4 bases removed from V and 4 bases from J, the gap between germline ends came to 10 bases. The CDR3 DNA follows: TGCAGCGTTGGTGAGGGGACCTATGGCTACACCTTC. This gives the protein CSVGEGTYGYTF.

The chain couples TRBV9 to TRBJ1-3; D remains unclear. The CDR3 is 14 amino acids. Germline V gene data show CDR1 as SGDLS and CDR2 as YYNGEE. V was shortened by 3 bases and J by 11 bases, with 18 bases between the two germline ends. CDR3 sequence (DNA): TGTGCCAGCAGCGGTGAACTGGGAGCGGAAGCCATATATTTT. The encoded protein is CASSGELGAEAIYF.

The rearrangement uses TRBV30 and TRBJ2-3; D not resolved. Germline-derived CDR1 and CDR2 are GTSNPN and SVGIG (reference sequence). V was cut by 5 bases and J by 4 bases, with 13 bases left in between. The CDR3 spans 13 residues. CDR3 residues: CAWGPSPPDTQYF. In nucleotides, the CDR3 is TGTGCCTGGGGACCTTCGCCCCCAGATACGCAGTATTTT. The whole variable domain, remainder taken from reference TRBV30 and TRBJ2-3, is SQTIHQWPATLVQPVGSPLSLECTVEGTSNPNLYWYRQAAGRGLQLLFYSVGIGQISSEVPQNLSASRPQDRQFILSSKKLLLSDSGFYLCAWGPSPPDTQYFGPGTRLTVL.

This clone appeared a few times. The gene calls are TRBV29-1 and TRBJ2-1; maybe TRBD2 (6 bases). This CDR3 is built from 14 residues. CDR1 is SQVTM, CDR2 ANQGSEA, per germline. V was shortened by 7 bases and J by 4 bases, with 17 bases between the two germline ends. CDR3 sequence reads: CSASRGDGYNEQFF. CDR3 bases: TGCAGCGCCTCACGCGGGGACGGGTACAATGAGCAGTTCTTC.

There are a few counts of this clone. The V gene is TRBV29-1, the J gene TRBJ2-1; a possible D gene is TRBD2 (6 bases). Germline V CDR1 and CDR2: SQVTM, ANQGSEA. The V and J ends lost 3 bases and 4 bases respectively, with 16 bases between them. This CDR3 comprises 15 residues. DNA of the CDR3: TGCAGCGTTGACGTGGGGAGGCATAGATACAATGAGCAGTTCTTC. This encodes CSVDVGRHRYNEQFF.

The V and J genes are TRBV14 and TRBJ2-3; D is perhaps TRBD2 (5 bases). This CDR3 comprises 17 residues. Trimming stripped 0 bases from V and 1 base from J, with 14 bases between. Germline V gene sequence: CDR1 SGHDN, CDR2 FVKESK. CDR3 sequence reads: CASSQDPFGLRTDTQYF. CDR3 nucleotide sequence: TGTGCCAGCAGCCAAGATCCCTTCGGACTTCGCACAGATACGCAGTATTTT.

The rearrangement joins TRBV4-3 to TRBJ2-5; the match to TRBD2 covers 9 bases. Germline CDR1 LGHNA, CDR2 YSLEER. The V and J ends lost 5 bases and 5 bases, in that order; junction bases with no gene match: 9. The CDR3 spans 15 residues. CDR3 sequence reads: CASSDSSGNGETQYF. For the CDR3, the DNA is TGCGCCAGCAGCGACTCTAGCGGGAATGGGGAGACCCAGTACTTC.

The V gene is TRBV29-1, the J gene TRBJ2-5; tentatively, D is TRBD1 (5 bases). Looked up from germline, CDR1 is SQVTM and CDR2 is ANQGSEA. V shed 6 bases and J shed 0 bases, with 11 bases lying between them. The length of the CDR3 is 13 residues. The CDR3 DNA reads TGCAGCGTGCCGACAGCATACCAAGAGACCCAGTACTTC. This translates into CSVPTAYQETQYF. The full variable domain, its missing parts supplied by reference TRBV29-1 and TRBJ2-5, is SAVISQKPSRDICQRGTSLTIQCQVDSQVTMMFWYRQQPGQSLTLIATANQGSEATYESGFVIDKFPISRPNLTFSTLTVSNMSPEDSSIYLCSVPTAYQETQYFGPGTRLLVL.

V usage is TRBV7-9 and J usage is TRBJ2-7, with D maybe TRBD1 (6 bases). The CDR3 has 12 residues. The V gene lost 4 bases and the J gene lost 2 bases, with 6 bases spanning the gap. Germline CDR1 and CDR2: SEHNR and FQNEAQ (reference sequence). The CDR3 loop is CASSSGAYEQYF. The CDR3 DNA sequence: TGTGCCAGCAGCTCAGGGGCCTACGAGCAGTACTTC.

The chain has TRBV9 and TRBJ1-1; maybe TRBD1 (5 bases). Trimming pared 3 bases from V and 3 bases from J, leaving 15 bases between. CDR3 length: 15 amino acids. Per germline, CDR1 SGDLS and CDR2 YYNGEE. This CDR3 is CASSARSQGHTEAFF. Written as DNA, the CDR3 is TGTGCCAGCAGCGCTCGATCTCAGGGTCACACTGAAGCTTTCTTT.

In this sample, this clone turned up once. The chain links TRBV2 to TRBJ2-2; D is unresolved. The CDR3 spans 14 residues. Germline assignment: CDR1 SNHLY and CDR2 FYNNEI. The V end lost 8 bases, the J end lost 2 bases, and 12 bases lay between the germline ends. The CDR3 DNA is TGTGCCAGCGGAGCAACAACTAACACCGGGGAGCTGTTTTTT. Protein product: CASGATTNTGELFF.

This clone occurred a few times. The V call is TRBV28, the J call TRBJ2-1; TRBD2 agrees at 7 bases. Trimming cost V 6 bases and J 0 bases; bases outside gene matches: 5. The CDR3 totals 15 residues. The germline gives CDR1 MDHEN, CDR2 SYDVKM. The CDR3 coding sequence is TGTGCCAGCAGCCTCGGGGGGATCTCCTACAATGAGCAGTTCTTC. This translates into CASSLGGISYNEQFF.

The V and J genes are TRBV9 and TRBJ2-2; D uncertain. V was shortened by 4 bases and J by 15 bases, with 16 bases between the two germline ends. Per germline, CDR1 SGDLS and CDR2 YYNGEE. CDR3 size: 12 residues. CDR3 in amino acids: CASSPRGDLLFF. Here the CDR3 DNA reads TGTGCCAGCAGCCCGCGTGGAGATTTGTTGTTTTTT.

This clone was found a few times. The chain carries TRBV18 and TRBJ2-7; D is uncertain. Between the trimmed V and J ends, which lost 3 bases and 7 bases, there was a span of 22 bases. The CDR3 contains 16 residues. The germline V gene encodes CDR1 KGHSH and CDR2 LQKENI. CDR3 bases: TGTGCCAGCTCACCGGTCGGGCTGGATACCTCTAATGAGCAGTACTTC. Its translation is CASSPVGLDTSNEQYF.

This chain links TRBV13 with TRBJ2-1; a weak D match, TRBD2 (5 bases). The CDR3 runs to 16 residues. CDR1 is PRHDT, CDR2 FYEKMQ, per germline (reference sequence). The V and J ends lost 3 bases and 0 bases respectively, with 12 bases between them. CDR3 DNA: TGTGCCAGCAGCTTCTCCCGGGGAATCTCCTACAATGAGCAGTTCTTC. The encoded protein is CASSFSRGISYNEQFF.

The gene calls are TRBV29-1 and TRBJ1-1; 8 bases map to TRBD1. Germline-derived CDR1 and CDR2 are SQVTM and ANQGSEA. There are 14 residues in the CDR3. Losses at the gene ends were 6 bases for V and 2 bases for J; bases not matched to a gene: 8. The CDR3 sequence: CSVVRGLGNTEAFF. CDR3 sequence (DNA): TGCAGCGTCGTCAGGGGGCTGGGTAACACTGAAGCTTTCTTT.

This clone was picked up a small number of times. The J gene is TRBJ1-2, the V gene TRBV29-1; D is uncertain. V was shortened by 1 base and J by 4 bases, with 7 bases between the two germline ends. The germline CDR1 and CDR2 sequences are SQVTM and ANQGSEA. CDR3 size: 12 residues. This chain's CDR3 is CSVEVGPYGYTF. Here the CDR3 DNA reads TGCAGCGTTGAAGTCGGACCCTATGGCTACACCTTC.

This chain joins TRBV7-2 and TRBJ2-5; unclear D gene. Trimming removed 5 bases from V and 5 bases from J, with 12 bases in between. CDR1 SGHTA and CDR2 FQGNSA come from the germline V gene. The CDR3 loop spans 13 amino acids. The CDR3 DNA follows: TGTGCCAGCAGCGACGGCGCCAGGGAGACCCAGTACTTC. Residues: CASSDGARETQYF.

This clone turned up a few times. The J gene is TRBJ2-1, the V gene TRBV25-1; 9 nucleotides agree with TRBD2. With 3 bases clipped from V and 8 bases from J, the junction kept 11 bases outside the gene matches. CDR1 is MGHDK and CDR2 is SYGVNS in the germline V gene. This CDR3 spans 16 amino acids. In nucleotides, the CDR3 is TGTGCCAGCAGTGACGGCTGGCGGGGGGGCTTAGATGAGCAGTTCTTC. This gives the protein CASSDGWRGGLDEQFF. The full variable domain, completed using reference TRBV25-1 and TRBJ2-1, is EADIYQTPRYLVIGTGKKITLECSQTMGHDKMYWYQQDPGMELHLIHYSYGVNSTEKGDLSSESTVSRIRTEHFPLTLESARPSHTSQYLCASSDGWRGGLDEQFFGPGTRLTVL.

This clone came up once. CDR3 residues: CASSLDGHRTQYF. Here the CDR3 DNA reads TGTGCCAGCAGCTTAGACGGGCACCGGACCCAGTACTTC. The chain uses TRBV7-9 and TRBJ2-5; unclear D gene. The germline gives CDR1 SEHNR, CDR2 FQNEAQ (reference sequence). Trimming removed 1 base from V and 7 bases from J, with 10 bases in between. The CDR3 is 13 residues long.

DNA of the CDR3: TGTGCCAGCAGCCTCTCCGAGCTAGCGAGTCGGACCCAGTACTTC. Encoded protein: CASSLSELASRTQYF. This chain joins TRBV7-2 and TRBJ2-5; perhaps TRBD2 as D (6 bases). Trimming shortened V by 5 bases and J by 7 bases, and 20 bases separated the two germline ends. Germline-derived CDR1 and CDR2 are SGHTA and FQGNSA. There are 15 residues in the CDR3.

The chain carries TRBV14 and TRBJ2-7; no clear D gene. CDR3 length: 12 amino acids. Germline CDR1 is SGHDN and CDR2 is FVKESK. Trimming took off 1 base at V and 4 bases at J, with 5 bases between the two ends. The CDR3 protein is CASSQGRYEQYF. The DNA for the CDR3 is TGTGCCAGCAGCCAAGGCAGATACGAGCAGTACTTC.

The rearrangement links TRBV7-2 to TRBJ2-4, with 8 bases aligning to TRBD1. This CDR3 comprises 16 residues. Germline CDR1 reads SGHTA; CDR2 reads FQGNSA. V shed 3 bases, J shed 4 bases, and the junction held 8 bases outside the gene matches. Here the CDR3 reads CASSFRTGSGKNIQYF. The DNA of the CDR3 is TGTGCCAGCAGCTTCCGGACAGGGTCAGGAAAAAACATTCAGTACTTC. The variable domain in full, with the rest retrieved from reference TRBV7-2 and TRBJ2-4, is GAGVSQSPSNKVTEKGKDVELRCDPISGHTALYWYRQSLGQGLEFLIYFQGNSAPDKSGLPSDRFSAERTGGSVSTLTIQRTQQEDSAVYLCASSFRTGSGKNIQYFGAGTRLSVL.

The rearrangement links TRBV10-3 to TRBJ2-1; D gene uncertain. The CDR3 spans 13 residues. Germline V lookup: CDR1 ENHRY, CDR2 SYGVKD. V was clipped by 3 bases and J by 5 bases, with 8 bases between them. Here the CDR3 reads CAISDRLDNEQFF. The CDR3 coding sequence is TGTGCCATCAGTGACCGTCTGGACAATGAGCAGTTCTTC.

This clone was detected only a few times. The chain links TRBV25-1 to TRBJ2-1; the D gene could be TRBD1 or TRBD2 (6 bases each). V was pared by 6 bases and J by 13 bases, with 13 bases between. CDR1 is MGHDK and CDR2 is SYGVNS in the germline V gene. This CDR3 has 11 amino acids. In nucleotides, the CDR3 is TGTGCCAGCAGAGGACAGCGGGCACAGTTCTTC. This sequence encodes CASRGQRAQFF.

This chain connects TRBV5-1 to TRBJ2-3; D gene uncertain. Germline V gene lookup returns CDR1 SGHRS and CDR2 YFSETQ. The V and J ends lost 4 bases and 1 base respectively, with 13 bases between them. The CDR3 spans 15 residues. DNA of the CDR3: TGCGCCAGCAGCCGATACGGCGGCGGCACAGATACGCAGTATTTT. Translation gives CASSRYGGGTDTQYF. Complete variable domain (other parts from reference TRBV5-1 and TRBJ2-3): KAGVTQTPRYLIKTRGQQVTLSCSPISGHRSVSWYQQTPGQGLQFLFEYFSETQRNKGNFPGRFSGRQFSNSRSEMNVSTLELGDSALYLCASSRYGGGTDTQYFGPGTRLTVL.